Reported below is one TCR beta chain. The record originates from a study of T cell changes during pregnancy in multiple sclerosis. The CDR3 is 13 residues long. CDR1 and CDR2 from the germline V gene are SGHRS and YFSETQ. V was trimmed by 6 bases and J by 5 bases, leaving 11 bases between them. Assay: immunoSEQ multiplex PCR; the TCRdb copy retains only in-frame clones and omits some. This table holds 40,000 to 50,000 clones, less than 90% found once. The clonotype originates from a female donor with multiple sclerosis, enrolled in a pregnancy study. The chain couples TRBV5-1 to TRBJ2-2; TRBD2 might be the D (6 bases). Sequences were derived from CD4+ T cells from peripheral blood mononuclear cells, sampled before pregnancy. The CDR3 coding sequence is TGCGCCAGCAAGTCGGGGGAGACCGGGGAGCTGTTTTTT. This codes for CASKSGETGELFF.